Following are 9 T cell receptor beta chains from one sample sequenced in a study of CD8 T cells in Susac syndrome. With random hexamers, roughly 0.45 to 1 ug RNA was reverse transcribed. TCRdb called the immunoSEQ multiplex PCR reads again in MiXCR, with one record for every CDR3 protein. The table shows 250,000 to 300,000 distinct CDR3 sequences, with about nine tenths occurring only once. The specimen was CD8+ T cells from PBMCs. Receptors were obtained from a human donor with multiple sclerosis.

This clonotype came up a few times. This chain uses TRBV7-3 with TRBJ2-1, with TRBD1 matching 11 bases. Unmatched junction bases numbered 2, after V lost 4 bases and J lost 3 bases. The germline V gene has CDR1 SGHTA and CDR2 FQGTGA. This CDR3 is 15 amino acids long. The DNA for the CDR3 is TGTGCCAGCAGCTACGGGACAGGGGGCTACAATGAGCAGTTCTTC. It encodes CASSYGTGGYNEQFF.

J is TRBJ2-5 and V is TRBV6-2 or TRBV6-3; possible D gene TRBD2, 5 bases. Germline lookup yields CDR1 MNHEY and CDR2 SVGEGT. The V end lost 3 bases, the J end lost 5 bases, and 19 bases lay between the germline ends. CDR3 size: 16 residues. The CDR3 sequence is CASSYEGYTPGETQYF. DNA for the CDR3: TGTGCCAGCAGTTATGAGGGCTACACCCCCGGGGAGACCCAGTACTTC.

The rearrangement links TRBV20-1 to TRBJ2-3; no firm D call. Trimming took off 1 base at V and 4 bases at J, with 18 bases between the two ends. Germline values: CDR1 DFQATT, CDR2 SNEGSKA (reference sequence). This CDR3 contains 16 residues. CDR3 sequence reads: CSARGSDLSGSDTQYF. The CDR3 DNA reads TGCAGTGCTAGAGGGTCAGACCTTTCTGGGTCAGATACGCAGTATTTT.

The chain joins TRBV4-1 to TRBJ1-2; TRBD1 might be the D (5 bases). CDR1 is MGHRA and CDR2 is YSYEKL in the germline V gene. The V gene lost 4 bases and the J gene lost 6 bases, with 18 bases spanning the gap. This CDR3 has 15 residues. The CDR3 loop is CASSRPGGDLDGYTF. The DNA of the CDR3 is TGCGCCAGCAGCCGCCCCGGAGGGGACTTGGATGGCTACACCTTC.

CDR3 nucleotide sequence: TGTGCCAGCAGCTTAGCCAGCTTCTCCAACACTGAAGCTTTCTTT. This gives the protein CASSLASFSNTEAFF. The V gene is TRBV7-9, the J gene TRBJ1-1; D unclear. V lost 0 bases, J lost 2 bases, and 10 bases lay in between. Germline CDR1 SEHNR, CDR2 FQNEAQ (reference sequence). The CDR3 consists of 15 residues.

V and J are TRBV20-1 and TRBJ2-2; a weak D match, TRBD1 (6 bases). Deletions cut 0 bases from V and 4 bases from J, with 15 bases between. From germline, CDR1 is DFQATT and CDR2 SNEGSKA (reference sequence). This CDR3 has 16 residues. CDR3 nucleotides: TGCAGTGCTAGAGATAATCAGGGGCTGAGCACCGGGGAGCTGTTTTTT. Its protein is CSARDNQGLSTGELFF.

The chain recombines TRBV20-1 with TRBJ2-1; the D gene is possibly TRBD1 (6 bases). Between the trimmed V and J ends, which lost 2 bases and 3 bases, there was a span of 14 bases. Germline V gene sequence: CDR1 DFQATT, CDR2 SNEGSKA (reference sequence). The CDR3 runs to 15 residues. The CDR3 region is CSARLGHGNYNEQFF. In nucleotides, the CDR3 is TGCAGTGCTAGACTGGGACACGGGAACTACAATGAGCAGTTCTTC.

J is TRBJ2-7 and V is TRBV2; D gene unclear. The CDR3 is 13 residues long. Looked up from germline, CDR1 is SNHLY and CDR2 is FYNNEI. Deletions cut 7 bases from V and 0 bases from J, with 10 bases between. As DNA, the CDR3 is TGTGCCAGCACTGGCGGCAGCTCCTACGAGCAGTACTTC. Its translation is CASTGGSSYEQYF.

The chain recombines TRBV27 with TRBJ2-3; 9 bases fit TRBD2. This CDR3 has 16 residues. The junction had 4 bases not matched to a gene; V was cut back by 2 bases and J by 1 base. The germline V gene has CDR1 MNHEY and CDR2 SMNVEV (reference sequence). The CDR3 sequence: CASSLIPSGGTDTQYF. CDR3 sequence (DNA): TGTGCCAGCAGTTTAATACCTAGCGGGGGCACAGATACGCAGTATTTT.